This T cell receptor beta chain was documented in a study of naive and memory T cell subsets. The library had UMIs added by 3' ligation of an oligonucleotide to TCR cDNA. Ligated cDNA underwent four rounds of PCR with nested alpha and beta constant region primers and SP2. TCRdb passed the 5' RACE reads through MiXCR, listing each CDR3 protein once. The sample lists about 62,000 distinct CDR3 sequences, 8% to 9% seen once, with 15% to 20% in the top ten. The CDR3 has 14 residues. The trim removed 6 bases at V and 9 bases at J, leaving 10 bases unmatched. The sequence was collected from a female donor in good health. The chain is built from TRBV12-3 or TRBV12-4 and TRBJ2-1; 8 bases agree with TRBD2. Here the CDR3 reads CASRPGGGFGEQFF. In nucleotides, the CDR3 is TGTGCCAGCAGACCGGGGGGGGGCTTCGGTGAGCAGTTCTTC.